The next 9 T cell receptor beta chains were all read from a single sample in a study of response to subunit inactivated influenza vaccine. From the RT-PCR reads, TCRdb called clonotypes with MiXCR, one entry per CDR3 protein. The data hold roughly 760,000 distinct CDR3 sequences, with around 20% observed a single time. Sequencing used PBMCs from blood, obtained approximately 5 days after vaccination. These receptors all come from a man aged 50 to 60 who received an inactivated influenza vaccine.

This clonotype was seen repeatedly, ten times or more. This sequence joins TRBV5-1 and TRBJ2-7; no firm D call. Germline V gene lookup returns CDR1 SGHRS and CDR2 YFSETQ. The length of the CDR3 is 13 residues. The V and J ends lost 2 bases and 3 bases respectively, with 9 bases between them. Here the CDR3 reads CASSFGRNYEQYF. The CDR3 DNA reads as TGCGCCAGCAGCTTCGGACGGAACTACGAGCAGTACTTC.

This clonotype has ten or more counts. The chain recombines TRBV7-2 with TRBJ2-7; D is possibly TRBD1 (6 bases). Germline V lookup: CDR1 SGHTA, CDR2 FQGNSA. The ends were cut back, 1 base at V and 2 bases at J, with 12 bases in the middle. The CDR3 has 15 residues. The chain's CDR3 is CASSLDPGQTYEQYF. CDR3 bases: TGTGCCAGCAGCTTAGACCCGGGACAAACCTACGAGCAGTACTTC. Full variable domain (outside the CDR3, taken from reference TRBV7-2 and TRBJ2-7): GAGVSQSPSNKVTEKGKDVELRCDPISGHTALYWYRQSLGQGLEFLIYFQGNSAPDKSGLPSDRFSAERTGGSVSTLTIQRTQQEDSAVYLCASSLDPGQTYEQYFGPGTRLTVT.

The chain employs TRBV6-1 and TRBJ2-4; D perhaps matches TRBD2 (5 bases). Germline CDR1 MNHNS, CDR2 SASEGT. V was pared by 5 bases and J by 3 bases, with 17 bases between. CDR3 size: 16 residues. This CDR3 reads CASSTYPGAGKNIQYF. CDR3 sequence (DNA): TGTGCCAGCAGTACCTACCCCGGCGCGGGCAAAAACATTCAGTACTTC.

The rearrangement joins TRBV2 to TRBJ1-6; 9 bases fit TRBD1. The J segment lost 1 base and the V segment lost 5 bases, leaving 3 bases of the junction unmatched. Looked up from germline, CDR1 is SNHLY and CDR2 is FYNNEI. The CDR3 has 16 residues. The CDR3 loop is CASSWDRVSYNSPLHF. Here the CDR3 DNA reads TGTGCCAGCAGTTGGGACAGGGTTTCCTATAATTCACCCCTCCACTTT.

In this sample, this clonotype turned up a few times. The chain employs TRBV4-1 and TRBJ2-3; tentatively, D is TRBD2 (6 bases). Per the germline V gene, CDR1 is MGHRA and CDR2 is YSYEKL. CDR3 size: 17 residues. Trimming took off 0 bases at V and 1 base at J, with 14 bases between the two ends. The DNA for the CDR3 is TGCGCCAGCAGCCAAGATCCTCCTCGCGGGGGCACAGATACGCAGTATTTT. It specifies CASSQDPPRGGTDTQYF.

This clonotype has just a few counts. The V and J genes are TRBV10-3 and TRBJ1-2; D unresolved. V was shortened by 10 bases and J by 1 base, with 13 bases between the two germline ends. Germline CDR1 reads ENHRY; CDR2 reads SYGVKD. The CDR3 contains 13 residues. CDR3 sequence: CASSQSNNYGYTF. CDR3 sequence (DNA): TGTGCCAGTTCCCAGTCAAATAACTATGGCTACACCTTC.

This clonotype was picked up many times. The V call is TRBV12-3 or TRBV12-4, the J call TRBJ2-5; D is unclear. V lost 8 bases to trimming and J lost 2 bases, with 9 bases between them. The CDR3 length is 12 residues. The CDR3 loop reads CASGQVQETQYF. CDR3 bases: TGTGCCAGCGGGCAAGTTCAAGAGACCCAGTACTTC.

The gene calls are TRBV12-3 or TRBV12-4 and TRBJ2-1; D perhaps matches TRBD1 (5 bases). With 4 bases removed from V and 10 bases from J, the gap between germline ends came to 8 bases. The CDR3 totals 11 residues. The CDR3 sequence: CASSWGPEQFF. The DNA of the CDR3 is TGTGCCAGCAGTTGGGGCCCCGAGCAGTTCTTC.

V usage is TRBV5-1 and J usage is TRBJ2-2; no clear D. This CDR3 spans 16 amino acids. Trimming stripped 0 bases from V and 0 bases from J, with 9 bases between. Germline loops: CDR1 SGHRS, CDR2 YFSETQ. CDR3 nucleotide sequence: TGCGCCAGCAGCTTGGTTCCGGAACCGAACACCGGGGAGCTGTTTTTT. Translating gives CASSLVPEPNTGELFF.